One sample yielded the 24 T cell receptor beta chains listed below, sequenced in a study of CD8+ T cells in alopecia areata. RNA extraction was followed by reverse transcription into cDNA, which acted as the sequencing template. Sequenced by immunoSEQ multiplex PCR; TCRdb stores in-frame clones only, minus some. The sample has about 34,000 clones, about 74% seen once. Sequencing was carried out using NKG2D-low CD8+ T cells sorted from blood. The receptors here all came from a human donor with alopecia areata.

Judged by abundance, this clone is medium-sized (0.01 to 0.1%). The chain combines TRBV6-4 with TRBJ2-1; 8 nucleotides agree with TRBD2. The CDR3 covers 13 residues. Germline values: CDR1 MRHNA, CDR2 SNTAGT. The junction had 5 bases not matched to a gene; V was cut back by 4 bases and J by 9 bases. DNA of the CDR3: TGTGCCAGCAGTGTGGGACTAGAAGGTGAGCAGTTCTTC. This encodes CASSVGLEGEQFF.

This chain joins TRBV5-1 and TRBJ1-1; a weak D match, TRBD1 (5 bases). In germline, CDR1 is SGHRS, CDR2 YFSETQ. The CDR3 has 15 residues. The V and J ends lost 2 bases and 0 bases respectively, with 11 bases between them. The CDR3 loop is CASSLFSGMNTEAFF. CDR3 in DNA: TGCGCCAGCAGCTTATTCTCAGGGATGAACACTGAAGCTTTCTTT.

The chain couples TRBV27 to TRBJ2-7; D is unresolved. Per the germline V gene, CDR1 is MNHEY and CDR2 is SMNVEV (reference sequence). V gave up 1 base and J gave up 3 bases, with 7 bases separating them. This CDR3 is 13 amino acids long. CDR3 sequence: CASSLYLSYEQYF. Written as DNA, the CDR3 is TGTGCCAGCAGTTTATATCTCAGCTACGAGCAGTACTTC.

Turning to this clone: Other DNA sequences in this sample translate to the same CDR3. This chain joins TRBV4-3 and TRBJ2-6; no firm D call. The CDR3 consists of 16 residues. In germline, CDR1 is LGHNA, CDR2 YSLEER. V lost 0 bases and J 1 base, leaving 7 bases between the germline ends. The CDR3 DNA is TGCGCCAGCAGCCAAGAAGGCGGATCTGGGGCCAACGTCCTGACTTTC. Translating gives CASSQEGGSGANVLTF.

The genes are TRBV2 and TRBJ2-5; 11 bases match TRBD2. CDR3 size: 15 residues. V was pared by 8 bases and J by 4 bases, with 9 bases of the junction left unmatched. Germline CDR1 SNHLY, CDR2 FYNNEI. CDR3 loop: CASGVASGRRETQYF. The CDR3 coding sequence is TGTGCCAGCGGAGTGGCTAGCGGGAGGAGAGAGACCCAGTACTTC.

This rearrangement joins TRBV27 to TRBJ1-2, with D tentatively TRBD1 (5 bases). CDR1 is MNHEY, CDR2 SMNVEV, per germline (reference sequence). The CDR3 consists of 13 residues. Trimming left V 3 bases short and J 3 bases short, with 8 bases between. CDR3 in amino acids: CASSFGRDYGYTF. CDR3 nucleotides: TGTGCCAGCAGTTTCGGCAGGGACTATGGCTACACCTTC.

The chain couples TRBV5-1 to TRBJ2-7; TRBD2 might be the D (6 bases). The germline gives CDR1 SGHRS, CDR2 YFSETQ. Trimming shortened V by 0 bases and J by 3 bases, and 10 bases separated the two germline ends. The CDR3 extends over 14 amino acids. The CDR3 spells CASSLEGGNYEQYF. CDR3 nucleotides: TGCGCCAGCAGCTTGGAGGGCGGGAACTACGAGCAGTACTTC. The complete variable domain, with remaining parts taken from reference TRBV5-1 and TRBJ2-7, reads KAGVTQTPRYLIKTRGQQVTLSCSPISGHRSVSWYQQTPGQGLQFLFEYFSETQRNKGNFPGRFSGRQFSNSRSEMNVSTLELGDSALYLCASSLEGGNYEQYFGPGTRLTVT.

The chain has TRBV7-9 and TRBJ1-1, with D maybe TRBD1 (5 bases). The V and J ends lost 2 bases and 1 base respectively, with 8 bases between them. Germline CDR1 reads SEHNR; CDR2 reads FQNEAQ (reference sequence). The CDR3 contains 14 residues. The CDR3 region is CASSLPTGNTEAFF. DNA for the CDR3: TGTGCCAGCAGCTTACCTACAGGGAACACTGAAGCTTTCTTT.

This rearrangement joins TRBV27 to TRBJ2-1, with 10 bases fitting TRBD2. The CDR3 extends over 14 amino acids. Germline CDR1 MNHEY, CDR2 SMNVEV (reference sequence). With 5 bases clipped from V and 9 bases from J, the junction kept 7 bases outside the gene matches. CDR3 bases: TGTGCCAGCAGTACACTAGCGGGAACGGTTGAGCAGTTCTTC. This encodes CASSTLAGTVEQFF.

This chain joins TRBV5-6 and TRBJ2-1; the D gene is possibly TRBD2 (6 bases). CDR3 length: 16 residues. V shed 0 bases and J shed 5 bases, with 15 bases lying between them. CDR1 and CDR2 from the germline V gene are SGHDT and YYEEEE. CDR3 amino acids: CASSLVWTTDDNEQFF. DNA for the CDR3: TGTGCCAGCAGCTTGGTATGGACTACAGATGACAATGAGCAGTTCTTC.

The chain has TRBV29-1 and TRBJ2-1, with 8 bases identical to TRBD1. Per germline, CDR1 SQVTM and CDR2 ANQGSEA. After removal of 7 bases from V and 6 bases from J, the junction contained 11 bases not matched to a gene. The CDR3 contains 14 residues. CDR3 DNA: TGCAGCGACCAAACCGGGACAGGAACCAATGAGCAGTTCTTC. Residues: CSDQTGTGTNEQFF.

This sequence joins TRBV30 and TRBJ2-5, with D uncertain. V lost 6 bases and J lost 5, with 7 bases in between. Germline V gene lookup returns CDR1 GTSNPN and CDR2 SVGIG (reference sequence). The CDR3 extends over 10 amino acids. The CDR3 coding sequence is TGTGCCTGTTTGTTGGAGACCCAGTACTTC. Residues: CACLLETQYF.

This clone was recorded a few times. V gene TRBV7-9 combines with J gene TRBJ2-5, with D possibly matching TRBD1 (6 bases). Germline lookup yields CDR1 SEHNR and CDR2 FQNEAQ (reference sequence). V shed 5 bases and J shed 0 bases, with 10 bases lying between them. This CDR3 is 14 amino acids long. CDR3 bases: TGTGCCAGCAGCCCAGCAGGGGACCAAGAGACCCAGTACTTC. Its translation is CASSPAGDQETQYF.

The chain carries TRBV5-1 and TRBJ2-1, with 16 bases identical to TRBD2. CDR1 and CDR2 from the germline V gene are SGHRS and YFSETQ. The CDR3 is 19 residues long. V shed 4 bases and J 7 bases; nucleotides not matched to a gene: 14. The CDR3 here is CASSTGTSGRGLYLNEQFF. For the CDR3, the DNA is TGCGCCAGCAGCACCGGGACTAGCGGGAGGGGCCTTTATTTGAATGAGCAGTTCTTC. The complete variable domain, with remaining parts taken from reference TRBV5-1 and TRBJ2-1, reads KAGVTQTPRYLIKTRGQQVTLSCSPISGHRSVSWYQQTPGQGLQFLFEYFSETQRNKGNFPGRFSGRQFSNSRSEMNVSTLELGDSALYLCASSTGTSGRGLYLNEQFFGPGTRLTVL.

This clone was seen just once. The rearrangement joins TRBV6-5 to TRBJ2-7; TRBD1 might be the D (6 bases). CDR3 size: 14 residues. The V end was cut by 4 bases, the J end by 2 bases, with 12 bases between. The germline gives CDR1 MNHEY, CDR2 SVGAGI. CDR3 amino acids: CASSSGNRAYEQYF. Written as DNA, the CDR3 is TGTGCCAGCAGTTCCGGAAACAGGGCCTACGAGCAGTACTTC.

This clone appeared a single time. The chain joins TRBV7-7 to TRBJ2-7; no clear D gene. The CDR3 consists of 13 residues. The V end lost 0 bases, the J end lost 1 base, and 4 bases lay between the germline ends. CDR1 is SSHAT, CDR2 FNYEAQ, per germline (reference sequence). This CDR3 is CASSLAVSYEQYF. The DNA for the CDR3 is TGTGCCAGCAGCTTAGCAGTTTCCTACGAGCAGTACTTC.

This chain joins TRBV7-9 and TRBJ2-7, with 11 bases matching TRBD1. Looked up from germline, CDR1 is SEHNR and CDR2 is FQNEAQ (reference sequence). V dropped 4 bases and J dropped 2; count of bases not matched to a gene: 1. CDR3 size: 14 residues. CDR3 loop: CASSSDRGPYEQYF. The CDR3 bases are TGTGCCAGCAGCTCGGACAGGGGGCCCTACGAGCAGTACTTC.

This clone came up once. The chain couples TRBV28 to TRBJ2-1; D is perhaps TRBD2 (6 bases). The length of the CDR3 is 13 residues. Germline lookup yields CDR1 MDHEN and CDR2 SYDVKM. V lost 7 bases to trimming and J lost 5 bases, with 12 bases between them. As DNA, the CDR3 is TGTGCCAGCACTGATAGCGGTAACAATGAGCAGTTCTTC. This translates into CASTDSGNNEQFF.

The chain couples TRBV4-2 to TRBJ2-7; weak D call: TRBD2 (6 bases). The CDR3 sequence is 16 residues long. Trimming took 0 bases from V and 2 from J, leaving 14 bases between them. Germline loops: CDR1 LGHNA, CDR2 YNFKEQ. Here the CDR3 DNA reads TGTGCCAGCAGCCAAGATCCCGCAGGAGGGGCCTACGAGCAGTACTTC. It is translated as CASSQDPAGGAYEQYF.

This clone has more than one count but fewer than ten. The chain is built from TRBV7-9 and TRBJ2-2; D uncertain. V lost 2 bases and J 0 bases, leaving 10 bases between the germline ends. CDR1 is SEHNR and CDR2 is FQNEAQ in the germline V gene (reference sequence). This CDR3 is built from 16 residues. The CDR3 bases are TGTGCCAGCAGCTTATGGAGACACGCGAACACCGGGGAGCTGTTTTTT. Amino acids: CASSLWRHANTGELFF.

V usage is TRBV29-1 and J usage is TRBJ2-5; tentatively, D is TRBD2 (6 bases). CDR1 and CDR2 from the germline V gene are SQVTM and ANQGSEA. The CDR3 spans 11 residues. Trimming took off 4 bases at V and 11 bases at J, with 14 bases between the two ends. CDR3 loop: CSVGKEGLQYF. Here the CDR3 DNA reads TGCAGCGTTGGAAAGGAGGGCCTTCAGTACTTC.

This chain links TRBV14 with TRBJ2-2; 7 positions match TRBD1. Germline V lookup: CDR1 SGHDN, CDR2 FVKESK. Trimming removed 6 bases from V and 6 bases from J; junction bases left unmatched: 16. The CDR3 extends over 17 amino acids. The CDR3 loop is CASSIVHGQATAGELFF. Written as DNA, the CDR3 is TGTGCCAGCAGTATCGTCCACGGACAGGCGACGGCCGGGGAGCTGTTTTTT.

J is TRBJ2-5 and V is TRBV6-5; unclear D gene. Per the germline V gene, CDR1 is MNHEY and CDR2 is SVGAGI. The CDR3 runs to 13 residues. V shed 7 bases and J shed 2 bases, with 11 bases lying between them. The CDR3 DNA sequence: TGTGCCAGCAATTCCCACCATCAAGAGACCCAGTACTTC. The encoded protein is CASNSHHQETQYF.

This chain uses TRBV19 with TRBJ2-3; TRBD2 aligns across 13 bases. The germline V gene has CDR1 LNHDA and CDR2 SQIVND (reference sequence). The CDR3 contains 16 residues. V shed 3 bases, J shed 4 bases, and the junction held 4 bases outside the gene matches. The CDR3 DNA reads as TGTGCCAGTAGTATGACAGGGACTAGCGGGGCAGATACGCAGTATTTT. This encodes CASSMTGTSGADTQYF.